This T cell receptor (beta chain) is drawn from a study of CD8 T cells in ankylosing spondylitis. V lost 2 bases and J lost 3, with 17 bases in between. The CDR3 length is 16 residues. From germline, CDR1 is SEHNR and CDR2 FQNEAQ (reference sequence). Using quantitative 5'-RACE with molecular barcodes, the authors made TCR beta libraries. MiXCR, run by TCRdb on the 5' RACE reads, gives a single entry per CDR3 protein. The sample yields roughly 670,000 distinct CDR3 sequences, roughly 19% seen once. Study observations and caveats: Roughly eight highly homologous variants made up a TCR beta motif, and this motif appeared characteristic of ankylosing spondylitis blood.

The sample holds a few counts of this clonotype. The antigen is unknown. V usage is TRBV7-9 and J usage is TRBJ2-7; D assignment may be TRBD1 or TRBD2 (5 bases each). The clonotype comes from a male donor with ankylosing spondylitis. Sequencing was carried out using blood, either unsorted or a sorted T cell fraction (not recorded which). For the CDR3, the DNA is TGTGCCAGCAGCTTAAGTCCACTACGGGACCGCTACGAGCAGTACTTC. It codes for CASSLSPLRDRYEQYF.